These 30 T cell receptor beta chains were all obtained from the same sample, sequenced in a study of blood T cell repertoires in COVID-19. Sequenced by immunoSEQ multiplex PCR; TCRdb stores in-frame clones only, minus some. The sample records approximately 52,000 clones, 80% to 90% being singletons. Sequencing was performed on peripheral blood. These receptors were taken from a man between 60 and 75 years old with acute or convalescent COVID-19.

This chain uses TRBV7-9 with TRBJ2-7; 7 bases align to TRBD2. Germline V CDR1 and CDR2: SEHNR, FQNEAQ (reference sequence). The CDR3 is 17 amino acids. The trim removed 5 bases at V and 0 bases at J, leaving 13 bases unmatched. The CDR3 DNA follows: TGTGCCAGCAGCCCCGAGCGGGGCCCCTCTGGCTCCTACGAGCAGTACTTC. Translated, it gives CASSPERGPSGSYEQYF.

The rearrangement uses TRBV7-9 and TRBJ2-1; 8 bases line up with TRBD2. CDR3 length: 17 residues. The germline V gene has CDR1 SEHNR and CDR2 FQNEAQ (reference sequence). V gave up 5 bases and J gave up 1 base; unmatched junction bases: 10. In DNA form, the CDR3 reads TGTGCCAGCAGCCCGCTTACGGGCGGGGGGTCCTACAATGAGCAGTTCTTC. Translation gives CASSPLTGGGSYNEQFF. The full variable domain, rest sourced from reference TRBV7-9 and TRBJ2-1, is DTGVSQNPRHKITKRGQNVTFRCDPISEHNRLYWYRQTLGQGPEFLTYFQNEAQLEKSRLLSDRFSAERPKGSFSTLEIQRTEQGDSAMYLCASSPLTGGGSYNEQFFGPGTRLTVL.

The V and J genes are TRBV7-2 and TRBJ2-7; 8 bases match TRBD1. The CDR3 spans 14 residues. The germline gives CDR1 SGHTA, CDR2 FQGNSA. V was clipped by 5 bases and J by 4 bases; unmatched bases: 7. The CDR3 protein is CASSPVQGVYEQYF. In DNA form, the CDR3 reads TGTGCCAGCAGCCCGGTACAGGGGGTATACGAGCAGTACTTC. The entire variable domain, with the rest obtained from reference TRBV7-2 and TRBJ2-7, is as follows: GAGVSQSPSNKVTEKGKDVELRCDPISGHTALYWYRQSLGQGLEFLIYFQGNSAPDKSGLPSDRFSAERTGGSVSTLTIQRTQQEDSAVYLCASSPVQGVYEQYFGPGTRLTVT.

The chain uses TRBV24-1 and TRBJ2-3; 7 bases agree with TRBD1. This CDR3 comprises 15 residues. The V gene end was trimmed by 3 bases and the J gene end by 0 bases; junction bases not matched to a gene: 2. Germline lookup yields CDR1 KGHDR and CDR2 SFDVKD. CDR3 bases: TGTGCCACCAGTGATGGGACAGCTAGCACAGATACGCAGTATTTT. It yields the protein CATSDGTASTDTQYF.

This clone has only a few counts. This chain links TRBV18 with TRBJ1-3; no firm D call. V shed 0 bases and J shed 0 bases, with 15 bases lying between them. CDR3 size: 18 residues. From germline, CDR1 is KGHSH and CDR2 LQKENI. Here the CDR3 DNA reads TGTGCCAGCTCACCACCGGGCAGGCACGAGTTCTCTGGAAACACCATATATTTT. Its protein product is CASSPPGRHEFSGNTIYF. Full variable domain (remainder filled in from reference TRBV18 and TRBJ1-3): NAGVMQNPRHLVRRRGQEARLRCSPMKGHSHVYWYRQLPEEGLKFMVYLQKENIIDESGMPKERFSAEFPKEGPSILRIQQVVRGDSAAYFCASSPPGRHEFSGNTIYFGEGSWLTVV.

This sequence joins TRBV4-1 and TRBJ1-1, with 10 positions matching TRBD1. This CDR3 spans 15 amino acids. V shed 4 bases and J 0 bases; nucleotides not matched to a gene: 2. Germline V gives CDR1 MGHRA, CDR2 YSYEKL. CDR3 region: CASSPGQGMNTEAFF. The CDR3 nucleotides read TGCGCCAGCAGCCCGGGACAGGGGATGAACACTGAAGCTTTCTTT.

This sequence joins TRBV5-1 and TRBJ1-6; D not resolved. The CDR3 consists of 14 residues. From germline, CDR1 is SGHRS and CDR2 YFSETQ. The V end lost 0 bases, the J end lost 3 bases, and 4 bases lay between the germline ends. The CDR3 sequence is CASSLGSYNSPLHF. CDR3 DNA: TGCGCCAGCAGCTTGGGCAGCTATAATTCACCCCTCCACTTT.

The chain combines TRBV7-6 with TRBJ1-3, with D maybe TRBD1 (5 bases). Deletions cut 1 base from V and 8 bases from J, with 15 bases between. CDR1 is SGHVS and CDR2 is FNYEAQ in the germline V gene. This CDR3 is 15 amino acids long. DNA of the CDR3: TGTGCCAGCAGCTTAGGCACACATGGGGCAGACACCATATATTTT. The encoded protein is CASSLGTHGADTIYF.

The chain couples TRBV6-5 to TRBJ2-7; weak D call: TRBD1 (6 bases). The CDR3 totals 13 residues. Per the germline V gene, CDR1 is MNHEY and CDR2 is SVGAGI. V dropped 6 bases and J dropped 1 base, with 10 bases sitting between them. The CDR3 reads CASRGDTSYEQYF. CDR3 sequence (DNA): TGTGCCAGCAGGGGGGACACATCCTACGAGCAGTACTTC.

The genes are TRBV12-3 or TRBV12-4 and TRBJ1-5; D not certain. CDR3 length: 13 residues. Trimming left V 3 bases short and J 6 bases short, with 9 bases between. CDR3 DNA sequence: TGTGCCAGCAGTTTTTCGGAGGGTCAGCCCCAGCATTTT. Translated, it gives CASSFSEGQPQHF.

This chain joins TRBV4-1 and TRBJ2-7; no clear D gene. Trimming left V 1 base short and J 2 bases short, with 9 bases between. The germline V gene encodes CDR1 MGHRA and CDR2 YSYEKL. The CDR3 is 14 amino acids. The CDR3 DNA reads TGCGCCAGCAGCCAAGTTAATATCCCCTACGAGCAGTACTTC. Protein: CASSQVNIPYEQYF.

The chain links TRBV6-5 to TRBJ1-1; TRBD1 agrees at 7 bases. Looked up from germline, CDR1 is MNHEY and CDR2 is SVGAGI. The CDR3 sequence is 14 residues long. J lost 5 bases, V lost 7 bases, and 10 bases had no gene match. Here the CDR3 reads CASTHRQGRTEAFF. Here the CDR3 DNA reads TGTGCCAGCACCCACAGACAGGGTCGAACTGAAGCTTTCTTT.

This chain links TRBV23-1 with TRBJ1-1, with TRBD1 matching over 7 bases. TRBV23-1 has ORF status, its function being uncertain. The length of the CDR3 is 17 residues. J was trimmed by 1 base and V by 7 bases; bases with no gene match: 15. The DNA for the CDR3 is TGCGCCAGCACGACCACGACAGGGACTCCCGGGAACACTGAAGCTTTCTTT. Protein product: CASTTTTGTPGNTEAFF.

This chain uses TRBV12-3 or TRBV12-4 with TRBJ2-1; D ambiguous. The V gene lost 8 bases and the J gene lost 4 bases, with 9 bases spanning the gap. The CDR3 contains 12 residues. Written as DNA, the CDR3 is TGTGCCAGCGGTAGAGAGTACAATGAGCAGTTCTTC. Translated, it gives CASGREYNEQFF.

This chain connects TRBV18 to TRBJ1-1; D is uncertain. Germline V gene sequence: CDR1 KGHSH, CDR2 LQKENI. V was pared by 1 base and J by 6 bases, with 12 bases between. The CDR3 covers 14 residues. CDR3 in DNA: TGTGCCAGCTCACCACAGCGGCCTCGGGCTGAAGCTTTCTTT. This gives the protein CASSPQRPRAEAFF.

V is TRBV4-3 and J is TRBJ2-3; 7 bases agree with TRBD1. Germline CDR1 and CDR2: LGHNA and YSLEER. The CDR3 covers 15 residues. J was trimmed by 2 bases and V by 4 bases; bases with no gene match: 6. This CDR3 is CASSRTGEPTDTQYF. CDR3 nucleotide sequence: TGCGCCAGCAGCCGAACAGGGGAACCCACAGATACGCAGTATTTT.

The chain links TRBV5-5 to TRBJ1-1; 7 bases match TRBD1. The germline V gene encodes CDR1 SGHKS and CDR2 YYEKEE (reference sequence). Germline trimming cut 2 bases from V and 4 bases from J; bases unmatched to any gene: 8. CDR3 length: 15 residues. The CDR3 sequence is CASSFSGGGGTEAFF. CDR3 DNA sequence: TGTGCCAGCAGCTTCTCAGGGGGTGGGGGCACTGAAGCTTTCTTT.

This clone was detected once. The genes are TRBV4-1 and TRBJ2-3; the match to TRBD2 covers 15 bases. The CDR3 is 17 residues long. Looked up from germline, CDR1 is MGHRA and CDR2 is YSYEKL. Trimming at V came to 5 bases and at J to 6 bases, leaving 9 bases not matched to a gene. The CDR3, as DNA: TGCGCCAGCAGCTCCAGGACTAGCGGGGGGGCGGCGGATACGCAGTATTTT. It specifies CASSSRTSGGAADTQYF.

This chain connects TRBV3-1 (or the pseudogene TRBV3-2) to TRBJ2-1; no clear D. The V end lost 0 bases, the J end lost 15 bases, and 24 bases lay between the germline ends. Germline values: CDR1 LGHDT, CDR2 YNNKEL (reference sequence). The CDR3 consists of 16 residues. The CDR3 nucleotides are TGTGCCAGCAGCCAAGATCGAGCCTTTCCGAATCGAGTCTGGTTCTTC. This sequence encodes CASSQDRAFPNRVWFF.

This chain joins TRBV5-4 and TRBJ2-1; a possible D gene is TRBD1 (5 bases). From germline, CDR1 is SGHNT and CDR2 YYREEE (reference sequence). This CDR3 has 16 amino acids. Trimming shortened V by 1 base and J by 0 bases, and 11 bases separated the two germline ends. Here the CDR3 reads CASSLPGLSSYNEQFF. The CDR3 nucleotides read TGTGCCAGCAGCTTGCCAGGGTTAAGCTCCTACAATGAGCAGTTCTTC.

This clone was counted between two and nine times. Its ends do not fully match the called genes, so a read error is possible. The rearrangement uses TRBV6-1 and TRBJ2-7, with 7 bases identical to TRBD1. Looked up from germline, CDR1 is MNHNS and CDR2 is SASEGT. The CDR3 length is 11 residues. In nucleotides, the CDR3 is TGTGCCAGCAGTGAGGTGACAGGGTGGGTTTTC. It is translated as CASSEVTGWVF.

The V call is TRBV27, the J call TRBJ2-7, with 7 bases identical to TRBD1. The CDR3 runs 15 residues. Losses at the gene ends were 4 bases for V and 1 base for J; bases not matched to a gene: 7. Germline V gene data show CDR1 as MNHEY and CDR2 as SMNVEV (reference sequence). In DNA form, the CDR3 reads TGTGCCAGCAGTTCGCCCCTACAGGGGTCCTACGAGCAGTACTTC. Translation gives CASSSPLQGSYEQYF.

The chain carries TRBV5-1 and TRBJ2-5, with D perhaps TRBD1 (6 bases). Trimming pared 2 bases from V and 4 bases from J, leaving 9 bases between. The germline V gene encodes CDR1 SGHRS and CDR2 YFSETQ. The CDR3 runs 13 residues. This CDR3 reads CASSLWGLETQYF. Here the CDR3 DNA reads TGCGCCAGCAGCTTATGGGGGCTAGAGACCCAGTACTTC.

The rearrangement links TRBV4-2 to TRBJ2-1; possibly TRBD2 for D (6 bases). Germline V gene sequence: CDR1 LGHNA, CDR2 YNFKEQ. The CDR3 extends over 15 amino acids. Trimming stripped 1 base from V and 6 bases from J, with 13 bases between. In DNA, the CDR3 is TGTGCCAGCAGCCAAGTGGAGGCTAGCGCCAATGAGCAGTTCTTC. Translation gives CASSQVEASANEQFF.

This chain connects TRBV18 to TRBJ2-3, with D perhaps TRBD2 (5 bases). The CDR3 runs to 16 residues. Germline CDR1 KGHSH, CDR2 LQKENI. V was clipped by 1 base and J by 2 bases, with 13 bases between them. The CDR3 spells CASSPQGSRVTDTQYF. CDR3 nucleotides: TGTGCCAGCTCACCACAAGGGAGCCGAGTCACAGATACGCAGTATTTT.

The chain employs TRBV6-2 or TRBV6-3 and TRBJ1-3; maybe TRBD1 (6 bases). Per the germline V gene, CDR1 is MNHEY and CDR2 is SVGEGT. The germline V and J ends were trimmed by 4 bases and 5 bases, with 9 bases remaining between them. This CDR3 has 13 amino acids. The CDR3 loop is CASSSGTRNTIYF. The CDR3, as DNA: TGTGCCAGCAGTTCCGGGACAAGAAACACCATATATTTT.

Here the CDR3 DNA reads TGTGCCAGCAGCCGACAGGGCGGCACTGAAGCTTTCTTT. This codes for CASSRQGGTEAFF. This chain links TRBV3-1 (or the pseudogene TRBV3-2) with TRBJ1-1; 7 nucleotides match TRBD1. Trimming at V came to 4 bases and at J to 4 bases, leaving 3 bases not matched to a gene. The CDR3 consists of 13 residues. CDR1 and CDR2 from the germline V gene are LGHDT and YNNKEL (reference sequence).

The rearrangement joins TRBV5-1 to TRBJ2-1; D unclear. V lost 0 bases to trimming and J lost 5 bases, with 15 bases between them. Germline loops: CDR1 SGHRS, CDR2 YFSETQ. The CDR3 consists of 16 residues. CDR3 sequence: CASSLGIATSDNEQFF. CDR3 in DNA: TGCGCCAGCAGCTTGGGGATAGCCACGAGTGACAATGAGCAGTTCTTC.

The V and J genes are TRBV21-1 and TRBJ2-5; the table gives TRBD1 as D, unverified against the DNA. TRBV21-1 is recorded as a pseudogene. The CDR3 is 16 amino acids. CDR3 sequence: CASRSKGRRHFETQYF. CDR3 nucleotides: TGTGCCAGCCGCTCAAAGGGGCGGCGTCACTTCGAGACCCAGTACTTC.

The chain employs TRBV19 and TRBJ1-1; TRBD1 matches at 7 bases. The CDR3 sequence is 14 residues long. Trimming at V came to 3 bases and at J to 7 bases, leaving 8 bases not matched to a gene. Germline assignment: CDR1 LNHDA and CDR2 SQIVND (reference sequence). The chain's CDR3 is CASSMVQGFVEAFF. The DNA for the CDR3 is TGTGCCAGTAGTATGGTACAGGGGTTCGTTGAAGCTTTCTTT.